This is a list of T cell receptor beta chains from one sample in a study of T cell repertoires in cytomegalovirus infection. TCRdb ran MiXCR on the reads and lists one entry per CDR3 protein. Counted here are 510,000 or so distinct CDR3 sequences, less than 30% occurring once; the ten biggest clones make up 13%. The specimen sequenced was PBMCs. The receptors derive from a human donor in good health (CMV status not recorded). Some clones in this sample may be carry-over from other donors' samples. The CDR3 runs from the conserved cysteine through the conserved F or W.

V gene,J gene,CDR3 protein
TRBV29-1,TRBJ2-5,CSAQSPGAETQYF
TRBV7-2,TRBJ2-1,CASSLQLAGGGEQFF
TRBV23-1,TRBJ2-1,CASSQWGGTSGSLYNEQFF
TRBV5-6,TRBJ1-1,CASSVGGITEAFF
TRBV20-1,TRBJ2-3,CSVYPNTDTQYF
TRBV4-3,TRBJ1-1,CASSQGFGSGDTEAFF
TRBV29-1,TRBJ1-2,CSVGGQEGYGYTF
TRBV4-2,TRBJ2-4,CASSQERGANIQYF
TRBV7-2,TRBJ2-1,CASSLDGTVYNEQFF
TRBV20-1,TRBJ1-1,CSARVAGRRGTEAFF
TRBV12-3/TRBV12-4,TRBJ1-4,CASSLLQGGEKLFF
TRBV10-3,TRBJ2-6,CAISESDRGLAGANVLTF
TRBV28,TRBJ1-2,CASSFPGRGNYGYTF
TRBV28,TRBJ2-4,CASSSGLAGGSIFLAKNIQYF
TRBV6-1,TRBJ1-3,CASSEGTGTSGNTIYF
TRBV20-1,TRBJ1-1,CSARETTGEAFF
TRBV11-2,TRBJ1-2,CASRGEQGAGYGYTF
TRBV27,TRBJ1-5,CASSSQRGTGLYQPQHF
TRBV29-1,TRBJ2-2,CSAELAVNTGELFF
TRBV20-1,TRBJ2-7,CSASQIEGGPPYEQYF
TRBV6-1,TRBJ1-3,CASRRATSGNTIYF
TRBV10-3,TRBJ2-5,CAISLNPQETQYF
TRBV2,TRBJ2-1,CASSVGRRTYNEQFF
TRBV7-8,TRBJ2-7,CASSLAGTSAYEQYF
TRBV7-3,TRBJ2-3,CASSLPNSGLAGVEETDTQYF
TRBV7-2,TRBJ1-1,CASSAESSGPEAFF
TRBV7-6,TRBJ1-1,CASSFNRRSTEAFF
TRBV30,TRBJ1-2,CAWSLWEDGYTF
TRBV6-6,TRBJ1-5,CASSYTRIDSNQPQHF
TRBV7-2,TRBJ2-1,CASSASGSARNEQFF
TRBV7-2,TRBJ1-2,CASSLNAGVLNYGYTF
TRBV28,TRBJ1-6,CASTPVQGRSSPLHF
TRBV6-5,TRBJ2-2,CASSYSGLAGAWYTGELFF
TRBV20-1,TRBJ2-5,CSARGPGGIQETQYF
TRBV20-1,TRBJ2-7,CSASPLTREQYF
TRBV7-9,TRBJ2-1,CASSLSHEQFF
TRBV4-3,TRBJ2-7,CASSQLLANEQYF
TRBV14,TRBJ2-6,CASSQDYPARQISGANVLTF
TRBV30,TRBJ2-3,CAWNRRNTDTQYF
TRBV11-2,TRBJ2-1,CASSGQVGEQFF
TRBV20-1,TRBJ2-3,CSARDPGLAGERQYF
TRBV6-8,TRBJ2-7,CASSYGGGRGFGEQYF
TRBV10-3,TRBJ2-3,CAISEGLAGAETRTDTQYF
TRBV6-5,TRBJ2-5,CASSRPGTGGGPEYF
TRBV12-3/TRBV12-4,TRBJ2-1,CASSALEGGEQFF
TRBV13,TRBJ1-2,CATWKAGEDYGYTF
TRBV7-3,TRBJ1-2,CASSLALDYGYTF
TRBV7-9,TRBJ1-4,CASSSNRDATNEKLFF
TRBV11-3,TRBJ2-2,CATEAPNTGELFF
TRBV28,TRBJ1-2,CASSLSPDRAAVYGYTF
TRBV2,TRBJ2-1,CASRVTLAGDQVRFF
TRBV12-3/TRBV12-4,TRBJ2-5,CASSSVLETQYF
TRBV7-2,TRBJ1-5,CASSLVSGVNQPQHF
TRBV6-5,TRBJ2-5,CASSTRLAGTQETQYF
TRBV7-9,TRBJ2-1,CASSPRGRQEQFF
TRBV20-1,TRBJ1-1,CSARGSEAFF
TRBV7-8,TRBJ2-1,CASSLWYHEGRQGVNEQFF
TRBV5-1,TRBJ1-2,CASSLPSGTGDGYTF